A selection of T cell receptor beta chains follows, all from one sample in a study of cytomegalovirus exposure and HLA in healthy donors. Measured with immunoSEQ multiplex PCR; TCRdb has only the in-frame clones, and not every one. Its listing shows approximately 120,000 clones. The sequenced sample consisted of PBMCs. These receptors all stem from a man aged 30 to 39 in good health and CMV-seronegative. The CDR3 runs from the conserved cysteine through the conserved F or W. D genes are given only for firm matches.

cdr3_nt	cdr3_aa	v_call	j_call	d_call
TGCAGCGTTGAAGCGATGGACAAGAGAGAGAACACTGAAGCTTTCTTT	CSVEAMDKRENTEAFF	TRBV29-1	TRBJ1-1	.
TGTGCCAGCAGCCCCCCAGGCACTGCCTACGAGCAGTACTTC	CASSPPGTAYEQYF	TRBV7-9	TRBJ2-7	.
TGTGCCTGGAGTGTACATTCACGGGTAGAGACCCAGTACTTC	CAWSVHSRVETQYF	TRBV30	TRBJ2-5	.
TGTGCCAGCAGTGAACAGGGGAGGAGCACTGAAGCTTTCTTT	CASSEQGRSTEAFF	TRBV28	TRBJ1-1	TRBD1
TGTGCCAGCAGCCCTTTACGGGGCACTGAAGCTTTCTTT	CASSPLRGTEAFF	TRBV9	TRBJ1-1	.
TGTGCCAGCAGTTACTCCGCAGGCAACACCGGGGAGCTGTTTTTT	CASSYSAGNTGELFF	TRBV6-6	TRBJ2-2	.
TGTGCCAGCAGAGAGGGACTAGCGGTAACCTACGAGCAGTACTTC	CASREGLAVTYEQYF	TRBV27	TRBJ2-7	TRBD2
TGTGCCAGCTCACGGGAAGGGGCAGTGAATCAGCCCCAGCATTTT	CASSREGAVNQPQHF	TRBV18	TRBJ1-5	.
TGCGCCAGCAGAAGAGGACTAGCGATCTACAATGAGCAGTTCTTC	CASRRGLAIYNEQFF	TRBV5-1	TRBJ2-1	TRBD2
TGTGCCAGCATTCCACACCGCCACGAGCAGTACTTC	CASIPHRHEQYF	TRBV2	TRBJ2-7	.
TGTGCCAGCAGCCCCCCCCCGGCGGCCACCTCCTACGAGCAGTACTTC	CASSPPPAATSYEQYF	TRBV9	TRBJ2-7	.
TGTGCCAGTAGTAAATCCACCTACAATGAGCAGTTCTTC	CASSKSTYNEQFF	TRBV19	TRBJ2-1	.
TGTGCCAGCAGTTCACTAGCGGGAGGGCTCTACAATGAGCAGTTCTTC	CASSSLAGGLYNEQFF	TRBV28	TRBJ2-1	TRBD2
TGTGCCTGGAGGACATTGGGGGGGCAGGACACTGAAGCTTTCTTT	CAWRTLGGQDTEAFF	TRBV30	TRBJ1-1	.